This entry lists 21 T cell receptor beta chains sequenced from one sample in a study of beta chain features in type 1 diabetes (dated by TCRdb to 2016 to 2019). Findings and caveats that apply to the study as a whole: Type 1 diabetes patients showed a moderate but significant shortening of TCRB CDR3 length in all four CD4+ subsets.

For these receptors, no antigen is known. The library relied on the immunoSEQ multiplex PCR assay. The entire isolated RNA was reverse transcribed using the High Capacity cDNA Reverse Transcription Kit, and thus expressed TCRB transcripts were sequenced. TCRdb stores this immuneACCESS table with in-frame sequences only. Part of the clones is absent; in the studies checked, under half of the shortfall reflects unresolved V genes, and no reason is known for the rest. The sample includes 250,000 to 300,000 clones, with 14% observed a single time. The ten largest clonotypes hold under 0.02% of the sample. The source material was naive CD4+ T cells from blood. Sample cell subset or site, as interpreted from the label and publication: true naive CD4+ T cells. These receptors originate from a man aged 25-40 years with type 1 diabetes.

This clone was picked up a small number of times. The chain employs TRBV11-2 and TRBJ2-3, with a tentative D call TRBD2 (6 bases). This CDR3 region has 11 residues. Trimming pared 6 bases from V and 5 bases from J, leaving 6 bases between. CDR1 SGHAT and CDR2 FQNNGV come from the germline V gene. CDR3 sequence reads: CASSSGDTQYF. The CDR3 DNA is TGTGCCAGCAGTAGCGGAGATACGCAGTATTTT.

This clone was detected only a few times. The chain couples TRBV5-4 to TRBJ1-2; TRBD1 agrees at 7 bases. The CDR3 is made up of 15 amino acids. The V gene's germline CDR1 is SGHNT and CDR2 YYREEE (reference sequence). V was pared by 1 base and J by 6 bases, with 9 bases of the junction left unmatched. CDR3 region: CASSLTGTVSHGYTF. The CDR3 DNA reads as TGTGCCAGCAGCTTGACCGGGACAGTCTCCCATGGCTACACCTTC. The full variable domain, in which reference TRBV5-4 and TRBJ1-2 provide the parts outside the CDR3, is ETGVTQSPTHLIKTRGQQVTLRCSSQSGHNTVSWYQQALGQGPQFIFQYYREEENGRGNFPPRFSGLQFPNYSSELNVNALELDDSALYLCASSLTGTVSHGYTFGSGTRLTVV.

This chain joins TRBV27 and TRBJ1-1; D remains ambiguous. Germline CDR1 reads MNHEY; CDR2 reads SMNVEV (reference sequence). The CDR3 contains 12 residues. V gave up 7 bases and J gave up 0 bases, with 6 bases separating them. CDR3 residues: CASKHMNTEAFF. CDR3 nucleotide sequence: TGTGCCAGCAAACACATGAACACTGAAGCTTTCTTT.

This clone appeared a few times. The V gene is TRBV4-2, the J gene TRBJ1-5, with a weak D call TRBD1 (5 bases). V was pared by 0 bases and J by 5 bases, with 11 bases between. Germline loops: CDR1 LGHNA, CDR2 YNFKEQ. The CDR3 consists of 15 residues. The CDR3 loop is CASSQDQGRDQPQHF. CDR3 coding DNA: TGTGCCAGCAGCCAAGACCAGGGTCGGGATCAGCCCCAGCATTTT.

The rearrangement joins TRBV6-5 to TRBJ2-7; the match to TRBD2 covers 7 bases. The CDR3 spans 14 residues. Germline-derived CDR1 and CDR2 are MNHEY and SVGAGI. The trim removed 5 bases at V and 8 bases at J, leaving 12 bases unmatched. CDR3 DNA sequence: TGTGCCAGCAGTGCGTCCGGGACTATTCCCCAGCAGTACTTC. Its protein product is CASSASGTIPQQYF.

The J gene is TRBJ2-5, the V gene TRBV15, with D possibly matching TRBD1 (6 bases). Deletions cut 4 bases from V and 4 bases from J, with 16 bases between. This CDR3 is 15 amino acids long. The germline V gene encodes CDR1 LNHNV and CDR2 YYDKDF (reference sequence). The CDR3 region is CATSKTRGSRETQYF. Here the CDR3 DNA reads TGTGCCACCAGCAAAACCAGGGGTTCCAGAGAGACCCAGTACTTC.

This clone was observed a handful of times. This chain links TRBV7-9 with TRBJ2-1, with a tentative D call TRBD2 (6 bases). Looked up from germline, CDR1 is SEHNR and CDR2 is FQNEAQ (reference sequence). The CDR3 has 15 residues. V was cut by 6 bases and J by 3 bases, with 15 bases left in between. CDR3 sequence: CASSQAGGDYNEQFF. The CDR3 nucleotides are TGTGCCAGCAGTCAAGCGGGCGGAGACTACAATGAGCAGTTCTTC.

This clone showed up just a few times. This chain uses TRBV4-3 with TRBJ2-3; TRBD2 matches at 9 bases. From germline, CDR1 is LGHNA and CDR2 YSLEER. The J segment lost 1 base and the V segment lost 0 bases, leaving 11 bases of the junction unmatched. CDR3 length: 19 amino acids. CDR3 nucleotide sequence: TGCGCCAGCAGCCAAGAACGTGCGGGAGGGCCGGTCGGCACAGATACGCAGTATTTT. It codes for CASSQERAGGPVGTDTQYF.

This clone came up a few times. The chain couples TRBV4-3 to TRBJ2-7; 7 bases agree with TRBD2. Germline CDR1 LGHNA, CDR2 YSLEER. The trim removed 1 base at V and 5 bases at J, leaving 8 bases unmatched. The CDR3 is 15 amino acids. CDR3 DNA: TGCGCCAGCAGCCAAGTGGGCGGGAGTTGGAACGAGCAGTACTTC. Protein product: CASSQVGGSWNEQYF.

The V and J genes are TRBV5-6 and TRBJ2-1; 10 bases align to TRBD2. The CDR3 has 18 residues. J was trimmed by 0 bases and V by 4 bases; bases with no gene match: 10. Germline V CDR1 and CDR2: SGHDT, YYEEEE. The CDR3 DNA sequence: TGTGCCAGCAGCGACACTAGCGGGACGGCTAGCTCCTACAATGAGCAGTTCTTC. Its translation is CASSDTSGTASSYNEQFF.

The sample holds a few counts of this clone. The chain links TRBV2 to TRBJ2-6, with 7 nucleotides matching TRBD1. This CDR3 contains 16 residues. Germline V gives CDR1 SNHLY, CDR2 FYNNEI. J was trimmed by 2 bases and V by 4 bases; bases with no gene match: 5. The CDR3 loop is CASSATGATGANVLTF. CDR3 DNA: TGTGCCAGCAGTGCAACAGGGGCAACTGGGGCCAACGTCCTGACTTTC.

The chain uses TRBV28 and TRBJ2-7; TRBD2 is a possible D gene (5 bases). Germline values: CDR1 MDHEN, CDR2 SYDVKM. The CDR3 is made up of 13 amino acids. V was clipped by 2 bases and J by 1 base, with 6 bases between them. The CDR3 sequence is CASSLRESYEQYF. The CDR3 coding sequence is TGTGCCAGCAGTTTAAGGGAGTCCTACGAGCAGTACTTC.

This clone was counted between two and nine times. The V gene is TRBV5-8, the J gene TRBJ1-2, with 7 bases lining up with TRBD1. Germline V gene sequence: CDR1 SGHTS, CDR2 YDEGEE. V lost 1 base, J lost 4 bases, and 7 bases stayed unmatched. The CDR3 contains 15 residues. DNA for the CDR3: TGTGCCAGCAGCTTGTTACGACAGGGTAGCTATGGCTACACCTTC. Its translation is CASSLLRQGSYGYTF. Drawing the rest from reference TRBV5-8 and TRBJ1-2, the complete variable domain is EAGVTQSPTHLIKTRGQQATLRCSPISGHTSVYWYQQALGLGLQFLLWYDEGEERNRGNFPPRFSGRQFPNYSSELNVNALELEDSALYLCASSLLRQGSYGYTFGSGTRLTVV.

The J gene is TRBJ1-2, the V gene TRBV7-2; the D gene is possibly TRBD1 (5 bases). The V end was cut by 5 bases, the J end by 2 bases, with 9 bases between. Germline CDR1 and CDR2: SGHTA and FQGNSA. CDR3 size: 13 residues. The CDR3 is CASSPDRNYGYTF. CDR3 nucleotide sequence: TGTGCCAGCAGCCCCGACAGAAACTATGGCTACACCTTC.

This clone has just a few counts. This chain connects TRBV29-1 to TRBJ1-4, with D possibly being TRBD1 (6 bases). CDR1 and CDR2 from the germline V gene are SQVTM and ANQGSEA. CDR3 size: 14 residues. Trimming removed 5 bases at V and 4 bases at J, with 14 bases between. Here the CDR3 reads CSVSGQSLNEKLFF. The CDR3 DNA is TGCAGCGTTAGCGGACAGAGCCTTAATGAAAAACTGTTTTTT.

This clone was seen only a few times. This chain joins TRBV9 and TRBJ2-1, with 11 bases identical to TRBD2. There are 16 residues in the CDR3. CDR1 and CDR2 (germline): SGDLS, YYNGEE. J gave up 2 bases and V 3 bases, and 4 bases lay outside the gene matches. The DNA of the CDR3 is TGTGCCAGCAGCGAAGGACTAGCGGGCACCTACAATGAGCAGTTCTTC. Amino acids: CASSEGLAGTYNEQFF.

The rearrangement joins TRBV19 to TRBJ2-3, with 7 bases aligning to TRBD1. V was clipped by 10 bases and J by 4 bases; unmatched bases: 8. The CDR3 totals 13 residues. Germline V gene lookup returns CDR1 LNHDA and CDR2 SQIVND (reference sequence). CDR3 nucleotide sequence: TGTGCCACCCGGGACAGAGGACCAGATACGCAGTATTTT. It yields the protein CATRDRGPDTQYF.

A few counts support this clone. Here the CDR3 reads CASWTSGAYEQYF. CDR3 nucleotide sequence: TGTGCCAGCTGGACTAGCGGGGCCTACGAGCAGTACTTC. The chain carries TRBV28 and TRBJ2-7, with 12 bases lining up with TRBD2. Trimming cost V 8 bases and J 2 bases; bases outside gene matches: 1. The CDR3 has 13 amino acids. Germline assignment: CDR1 MDHEN and CDR2 SYDVKM.

This clone was observed a few times. The V gene is TRBV29-1, the J gene TRBJ1-2, with TRBD1 as a possible D gene (6 bases). The germline V and J ends were trimmed by 7 bases and 6 bases, with 15 bases remaining between them. The germline gives CDR1 SQVTM, CDR2 ANQGSEA. The CDR3 length is 12 residues. The CDR3, as DNA: TGCAGCGGGGGAGAACAGGGAGATGGCTACACCTTC. As protein: CSGGEQGDGYTF.

This clone appeared a few times. The CDR3 reads CASRAGGSGANVLTF. The CDR3 nucleotides read TGTGCCAGCAGAGCTGGCGGCTCTGGGGCCAACGTCCTGACTTTC. This chain uses TRBV27 with TRBJ2-6, with D unresolved. The CDR3 loop spans 15 amino acids. V was shortened by 6 bases and J by 0 bases, with 9 bases between the two germline ends. Germline assignment: CDR1 MNHEY and CDR2 SMNVEV (reference sequence).

In this sample, this clone turned up a few times. V usage is TRBV7-2 and J usage is TRBJ1-2; no definite D call. This CDR3 is 12 amino acids long. Germline CDR1 reads SGHTA; CDR2 reads FQGNSA. Trimming took 5 bases from V and 7 from J, leaving 11 bases between them. CDR3 nucleotides: TGTGCCAGCAGCCTCGTTTCGAGTGGCTACACCTTC. Translating it yields CASSLVSSGYTF.